This T cell receptor (beta chain) is drawn from a study of T-cell reconstitution after alpha-beta-depleted transplantation in children. Study outcomes and limitations: Most T-cell counts and diversity one year after the transplant came from T cells that were newly produced. Surviving recipient T cells and intrathymic progenitors accounted for some patients' high TCRbeta diversity at day 60.

Comments on this clonotype: Antigen: not known.

Germline V gives CDR1 SGHRS, CDR2 YFSETQ. This CDR3 has 15 residues. V was pared by 2 bases and J by 2 bases, with 14 bases between. Library preparation (for TCRbeta) was performed with unique molecular identifiers. TCRdb reprocessed the PCR reads via MiXCR and lists one record per CDR3 protein. The table records about 600,000 distinct CDR3 sequences, about an eighth of them present only once. The chain joins TRBV5-1 to TRBJ2-7; D possibly uses TRBD1 or TRBD2 (5 bases each). This clonotype was sampled from a male patient younger than 18 who had a stem cell transplant for acute myeloid leukemia, so the T cells may come from the graft donor. This sample comprised PBMCs, mostly from graft donor cells, obtained 360 days after TCRalphabeta/CD19-depleted stem cell transplant. The CDR3 protein is CASSFGTRVAYEQYF. The CDR3 region has the DNA TGCGCCAGCAGCTTTGGGACCCGCGTAGCCTACGAGCAGTACTTC.